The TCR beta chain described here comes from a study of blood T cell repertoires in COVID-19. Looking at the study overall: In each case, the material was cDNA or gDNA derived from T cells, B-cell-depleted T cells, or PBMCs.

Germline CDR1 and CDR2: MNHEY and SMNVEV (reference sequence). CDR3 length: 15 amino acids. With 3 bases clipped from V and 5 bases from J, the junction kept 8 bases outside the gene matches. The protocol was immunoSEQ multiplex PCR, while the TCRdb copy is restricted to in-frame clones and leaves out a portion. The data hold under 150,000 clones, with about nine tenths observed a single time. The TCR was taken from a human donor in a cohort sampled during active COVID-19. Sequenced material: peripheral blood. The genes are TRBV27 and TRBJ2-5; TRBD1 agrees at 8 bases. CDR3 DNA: TGTGCCAGCAGTTTGTCGACAGGGGTATACGAGACCCAGTACTTC. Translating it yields CASSLSTGVYETQYF.